Described below is a single TCR beta chain sequence and its context. RNA was extracted with the RNeasy kit, and a quantity of about 0.45 to 1 ug was reverse transcribed using random hexamers. TCRdb fed the immunoSEQ multiplex PCR reads into MiXCR, producing one record per CDR3 protein. Here the sample spans 70,000 to 75,000 distinct CDR3 sequences, around 93% being singletons. These data come from a study of CD8 T cells in Susac syndrome. TEMRA cells were FACS-enriched, while CD8+ and CD4+ T cells were negatively isolated. This sequence originates from a human donor with Susac syndrome. Sequencing was performed on CD4+ T cells from PBMCs.

The DNA of the CDR3 is TGTGCCAGCAGCGACAGTAGCACAGATACGCAGTATTTT. This sequence encodes CASSDSSTDTQYF. The J gene is TRBJ2-3, the V gene TRBV9; D is uncertain. Germline V lookup: CDR1 SGDLS, CDR2 YYNGEE. This CDR3 comprises 13 residues. Trimming cost V 3 bases and J 0 bases, with 5 bases left between them. The complete variable domain, with remaining parts taken from reference TRBV9 and TRBJ2-3, reads DSGVTQTPKHLITATGQRVTLRCSPRSGDLSVYWYQQSLDQGLQFLIQYYNGEERAKGNILERFSAQQFPDLHSELNLSSLELGDSALYFCASSDSSTDTQYFGPGTRLTVL.